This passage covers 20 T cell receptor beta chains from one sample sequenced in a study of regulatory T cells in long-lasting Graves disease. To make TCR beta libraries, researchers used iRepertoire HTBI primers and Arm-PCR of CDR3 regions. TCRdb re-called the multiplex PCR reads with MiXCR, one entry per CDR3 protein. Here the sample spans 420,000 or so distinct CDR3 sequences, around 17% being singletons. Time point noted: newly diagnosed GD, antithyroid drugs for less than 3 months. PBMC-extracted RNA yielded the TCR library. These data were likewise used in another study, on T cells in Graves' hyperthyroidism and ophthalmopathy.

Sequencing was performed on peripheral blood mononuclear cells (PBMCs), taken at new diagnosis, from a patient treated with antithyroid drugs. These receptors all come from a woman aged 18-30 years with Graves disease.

The CDR3 DNA reads as TGCAGTGCTAGAGGTCCTTTCGTACCCACAGGGCCCACAGATACGCAGTATTTT. It translates to CSARGPFVPTGPTDTQYF. V usage is TRBV20-1 and J usage is TRBJ2-3; weak D call: TRBD1 (6 bases). V was trimmed by 1 base and J by 2 bases, leaving 22 bases between them. Germline lookup yields CDR1 DFQATT and CDR2 SNEGSKA (reference sequence). The CDR3 contains 18 residues.

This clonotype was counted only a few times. CDR3: CSVLAGGTGELFF. CDR3 bases: TGCAGCGTCTTAGCGGGAGGTACCGGGGAGCTGTTTTTT. The chain has TRBV29-1 and TRBJ2-2, with TRBD2 matching over 10 bases. This CDR3 contains 13 residues. Germline trimming cut 6 bases from V and 5 bases from J; bases unmatched to any gene: 3. The germline V gene encodes CDR1 SQVTM and CDR2 ANQGSEA.

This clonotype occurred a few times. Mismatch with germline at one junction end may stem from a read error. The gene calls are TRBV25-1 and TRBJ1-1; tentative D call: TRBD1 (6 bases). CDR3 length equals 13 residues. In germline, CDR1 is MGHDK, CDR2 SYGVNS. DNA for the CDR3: TGTGCCAGCAGACCGACAGGTTGGACTGAAGCTTTCTTC. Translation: CASRPTGWTEAFF.

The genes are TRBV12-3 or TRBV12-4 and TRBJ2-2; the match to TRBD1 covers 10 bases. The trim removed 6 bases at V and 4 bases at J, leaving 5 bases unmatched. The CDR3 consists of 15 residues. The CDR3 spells CASSKTGGSTGELFF. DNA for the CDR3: TGTGCCAGCAGCAAGACAGGGGGCAGCACCGGGGAGCTGTTTTTT.

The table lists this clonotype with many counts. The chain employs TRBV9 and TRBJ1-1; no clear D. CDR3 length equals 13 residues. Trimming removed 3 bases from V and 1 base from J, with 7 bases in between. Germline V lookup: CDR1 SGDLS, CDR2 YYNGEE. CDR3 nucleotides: TGTGCCAGCAGCGCCTGGGAGAACACTGAAGCTTTCTTT. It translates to CASSAWENTEAFF.

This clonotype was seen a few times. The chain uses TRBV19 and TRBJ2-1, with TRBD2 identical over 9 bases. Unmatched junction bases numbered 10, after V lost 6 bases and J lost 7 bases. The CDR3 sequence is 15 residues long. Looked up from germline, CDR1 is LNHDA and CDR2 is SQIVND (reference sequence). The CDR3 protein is CASRNSGSLSNEQFF. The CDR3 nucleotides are TGTGCCAGTAGAAATAGCGGGAGCCTCTCTAATGAGCAGTTCTTC.

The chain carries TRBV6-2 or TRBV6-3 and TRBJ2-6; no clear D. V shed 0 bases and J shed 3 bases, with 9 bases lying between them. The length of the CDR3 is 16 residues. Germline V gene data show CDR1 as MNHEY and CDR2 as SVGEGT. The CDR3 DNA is TGTGCCAGCAGTTACTCGAGACGGGTTGGGGCCAACGTCCTGACTTTC. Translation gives CASSYSRRVGANVLTF.

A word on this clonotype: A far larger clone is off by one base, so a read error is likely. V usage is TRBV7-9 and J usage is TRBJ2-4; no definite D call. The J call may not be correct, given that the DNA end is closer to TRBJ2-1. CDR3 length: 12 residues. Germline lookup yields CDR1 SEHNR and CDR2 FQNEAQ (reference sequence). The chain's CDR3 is CASSGLEGIQFF. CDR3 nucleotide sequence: TGTGCCAGCAGTGGTCTTGAAGGCATTCAGTTCTTC.

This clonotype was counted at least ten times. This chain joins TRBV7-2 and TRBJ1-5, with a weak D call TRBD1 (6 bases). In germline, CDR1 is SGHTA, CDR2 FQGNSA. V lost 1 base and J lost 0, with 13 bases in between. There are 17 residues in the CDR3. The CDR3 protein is CASSLVGTPNSNQPQHF. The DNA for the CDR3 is TGTGCCAGCAGCTTAGTTGGGACACCTAATAGCAATCAGCCCCAGCATTTT. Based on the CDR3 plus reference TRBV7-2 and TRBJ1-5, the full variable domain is GAGVSQSPSNKVTEKGKDVELRCDPISGHTALYWYRQSLGQGLEFLIYFQGNSAPDKSGLPSDRFSAERTGGSVSTLTIQRTQQEDSAVYLCASSLVGTPNSNQPQHFGDGTRLSIL.

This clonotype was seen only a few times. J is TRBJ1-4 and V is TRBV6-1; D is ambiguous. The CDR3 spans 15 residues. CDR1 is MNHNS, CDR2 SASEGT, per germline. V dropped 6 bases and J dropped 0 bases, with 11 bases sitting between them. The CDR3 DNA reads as TGTGCCAGCAGGACGAAACAGACAACTAATGAAAAACTGTTTTTT. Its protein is CASRTKQTTNEKLFF.

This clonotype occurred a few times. DNA for the CDR3: TGTGCCAGTAGTATCCGGCCGGGAGTTAAAGATACGCAGTATTTT. It codes for CASSIRPGVKDTQYF. The J gene is TRBJ2-3, the V gene TRBV19, with D possibly being TRBD2 (6 bases). V was cut by 3 bases and J by 5 bases, with 15 bases left in between. CDR3 length equals 15 residues. Per the germline V gene, CDR1 is LNHDA and CDR2 is SQIVND (reference sequence). The full variable domain, with the rest looked up from reference TRBV19 and TRBJ2-3, is DGGITQSPKYLFRKEGQNVTLSCEQNLNHDAMYWYRQDPGQGLRLIYYSQIVNDFQKGDIAEGYSVSREKKESFPLTVTSAQKNPTAFYLCASSIRPGVKDTQYFGPGTRLTVL.

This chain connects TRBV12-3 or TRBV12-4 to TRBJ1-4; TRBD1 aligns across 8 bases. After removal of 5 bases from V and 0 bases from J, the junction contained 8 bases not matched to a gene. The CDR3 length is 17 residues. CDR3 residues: CASSQTTGGATNEKLFF. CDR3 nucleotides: TGTGCCAGCAGTCAGACTACAGGGGGTGCAACTAATGAAAAACTGTTTTTT.

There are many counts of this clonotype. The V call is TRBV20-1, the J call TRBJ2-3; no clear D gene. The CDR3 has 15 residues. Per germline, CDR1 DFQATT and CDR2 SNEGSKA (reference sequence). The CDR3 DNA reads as TGCAGCACCGATGGTTTGGAAGCTGGCACAGATACGCAGTATTTT. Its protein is CSTDGLEAGTDTQYF.

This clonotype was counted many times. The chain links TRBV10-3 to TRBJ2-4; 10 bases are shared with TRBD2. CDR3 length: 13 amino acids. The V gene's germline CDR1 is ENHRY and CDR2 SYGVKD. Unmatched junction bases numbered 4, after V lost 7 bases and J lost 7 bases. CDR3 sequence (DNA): TGTGCCATCAAGCGGGAGGGCCTTAACATTCAGTACTTC. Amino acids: CAIKREGLNIQYF.

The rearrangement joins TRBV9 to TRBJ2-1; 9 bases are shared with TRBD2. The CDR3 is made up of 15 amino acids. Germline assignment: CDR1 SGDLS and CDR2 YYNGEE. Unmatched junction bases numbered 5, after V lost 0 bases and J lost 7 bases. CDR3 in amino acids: CASSVDSGSINEQFF. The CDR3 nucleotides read TGTGCCAGCAGCGTAGATAGCGGGAGTATTAATGAGCAGTTCTTC.

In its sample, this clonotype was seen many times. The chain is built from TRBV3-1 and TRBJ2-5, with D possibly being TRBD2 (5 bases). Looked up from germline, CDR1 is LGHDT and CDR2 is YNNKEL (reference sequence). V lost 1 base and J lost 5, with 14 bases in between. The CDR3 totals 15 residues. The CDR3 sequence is CASSQGRGSRETQYF. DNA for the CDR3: TGTGCCAGCAGCCAAGGTCGAGGGTCACGGGAGACCCAGTACTTC.

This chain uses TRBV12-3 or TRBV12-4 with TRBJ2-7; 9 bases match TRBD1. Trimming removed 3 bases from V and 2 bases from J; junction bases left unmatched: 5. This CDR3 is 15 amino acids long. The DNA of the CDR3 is TGTGCCAGCAGTTTCACCGGGACAGGGCCCTACGAGCAGTACTTC. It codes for CASSFTGTGPYEQYF.

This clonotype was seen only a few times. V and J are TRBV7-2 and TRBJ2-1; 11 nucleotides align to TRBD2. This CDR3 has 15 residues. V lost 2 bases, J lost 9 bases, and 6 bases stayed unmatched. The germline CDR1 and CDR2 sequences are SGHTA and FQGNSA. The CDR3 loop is CASSLIAGGPSEQFF. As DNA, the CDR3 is TGTGCCAGCAGCTTAATAGCGGGAGGGCCAAGTGAGCAGTTCTTC.

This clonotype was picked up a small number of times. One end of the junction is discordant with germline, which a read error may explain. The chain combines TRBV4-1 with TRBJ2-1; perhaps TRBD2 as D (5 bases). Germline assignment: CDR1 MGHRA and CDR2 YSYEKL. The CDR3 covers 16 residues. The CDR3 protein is CANSQGNGLNYNEQFF. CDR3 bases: TGCGCCAACAGCCAAGGAAACGGACTGAACTACAATGAGCAGTTCTTC.

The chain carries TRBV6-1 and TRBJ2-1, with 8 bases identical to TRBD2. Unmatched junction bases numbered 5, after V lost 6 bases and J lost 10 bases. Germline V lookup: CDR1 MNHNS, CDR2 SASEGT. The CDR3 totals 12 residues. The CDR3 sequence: CASRSGSGEQFF. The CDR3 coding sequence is TGTGCCAGCAGAAGCGGGAGTGGAGAGCAGTTCTTC.